This T cell receptor (beta chain) is from a study of CD8 T cells in ankylosing spondylitis. Points from the study as a whole: Reactive arthritis synovial fluid and blood were previously reported to contain some motif variants.

This clonotype has a count of ten or more. The antigen is undetermined. Germline V lookup: CDR1 DFQATT, CDR2 SNEGSKA (reference sequence). V was pared by 3 bases and J by 2 bases, with 20 bases between. The CDR3 has 17 amino acids. TCRdb processed the 5' RACE reads anew with MiXCR; each CDR3 protein has one entry. The sample lists under 200,000 distinct CDR3 sequences; 10% to 15% were seen once. The receptor comes from a female donor with ankylosing spondylitis or in good health (not recorded which). The material sequenced was blood, either unsorted or a sorted T cell fraction (not recorded which). The V call is TRBV20-1, the J call TRBJ1-5; maybe TRBD1 (5 bases). This CDR3 reads CSASLGAVREGNQPQHF. CDR3 in DNA: TGCAGTGCTAGCCTCGGGGCAGTGCGGGAGGGCAATCAGCCCCAGCATTTT.